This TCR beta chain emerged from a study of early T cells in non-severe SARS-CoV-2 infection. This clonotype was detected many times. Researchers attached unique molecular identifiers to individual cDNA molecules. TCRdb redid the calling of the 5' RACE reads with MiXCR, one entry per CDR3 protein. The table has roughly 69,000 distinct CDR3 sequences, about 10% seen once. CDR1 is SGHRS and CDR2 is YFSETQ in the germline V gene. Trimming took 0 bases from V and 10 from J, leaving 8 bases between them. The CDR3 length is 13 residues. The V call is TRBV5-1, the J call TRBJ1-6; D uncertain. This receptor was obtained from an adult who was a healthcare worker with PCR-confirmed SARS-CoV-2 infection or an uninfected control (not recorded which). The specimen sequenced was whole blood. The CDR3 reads CASSLERKSPLHF. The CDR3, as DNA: TGCGCCAGCAGCTTGGAACGAAAGTCACCCCTCCACTTT.